The entry that follows covers one T cell receptor beta chain sequence. What it binds is not known. These data belong to a study of radiotherapy plus CTLA-4 blockade in lung cancer. Study findings and constraints: Interferon-beta, together with early blood T cell clone dynamics, reportedly best predicted response. Expansion in blood of tumor-derived TCR clones was seen after radiotherapy plus ipilimumab.

Measured with immunoSEQ multiplex PCR; TCRdb has only the in-frame clones, and not every one. This table has roughly 97,000 clones, about four fifths appearing once. CTLA-4 blockade with ipilimumab, together with focal radiation, was given to patients with chemo-refractory metastatic non-small-cell lung cancer. The CDR3 extends over 17 amino acids. V lost 0 bases, J lost 8 bases, and 10 bases stayed unmatched. Germline V gene data show CDR1 as SGHRS and CDR2 as YFSETQ. V gene TRBV5-1 combines with J gene TRBJ2-1; 11 bases agree with TRBD2. The sequences come from peripheral blood, collected from a patient treated with radiotherapy plus ipilimumab. The TCR comes from a human donor with non-small cell lung cancer who had a partial response to radiotherapy plus ipilimumab. Some clones in this sample may be carry-over from other donors' samples. CDR3: CASSLVAIAGGGYEQFF. CDR3 DNA sequence: TGCGCCAGCAGCTTGGTTGCGATAGCGGGAGGGGGATATGAGCAGTTCTTC.